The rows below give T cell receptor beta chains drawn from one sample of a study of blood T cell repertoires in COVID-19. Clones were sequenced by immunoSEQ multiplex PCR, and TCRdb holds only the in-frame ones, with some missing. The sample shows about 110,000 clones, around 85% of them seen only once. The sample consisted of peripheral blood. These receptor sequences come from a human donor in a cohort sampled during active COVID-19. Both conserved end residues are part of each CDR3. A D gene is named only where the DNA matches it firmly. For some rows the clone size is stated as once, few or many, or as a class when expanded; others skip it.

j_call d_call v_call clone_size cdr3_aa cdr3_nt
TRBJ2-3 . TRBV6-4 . CASSQGHTDTQYF TGTGCCAGCAGCCAGGGGCACACCGATACGCAGTATTTT
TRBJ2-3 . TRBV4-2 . CASSPIPQASGTDTQYF TGTGCCAGCAGCCCGATCCCCCAAGCGTCGGGAACAGATACGCAGTATTTT
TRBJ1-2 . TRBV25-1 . CASSEGSYGYTF TGTGCCAGCAGTGAGGGCTCCTATGGCTACACCTTC
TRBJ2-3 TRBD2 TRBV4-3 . CASSHDPGLAGESTDTQYF TGCGCCAGCAGCCACGACCCGGGACTAGCGGGGGAGAGCACAGATACGCAGTATTTT
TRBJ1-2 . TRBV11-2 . CASSLKTNYGYTF TGTGCCAGCAGCCTTAAAACTAACTATGGCTACACCTTC
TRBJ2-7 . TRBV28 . CASSTRGIYEQYF TGTGCCAGCAGCACCAGGGGTATCTACGAGCAGTACTTC
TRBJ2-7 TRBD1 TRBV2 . CASTRTGESYEQYF TGTGCCAGCACACGCACAGGGGAGTCCTACGAGCAGTACTTC
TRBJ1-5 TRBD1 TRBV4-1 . CASSQPGTGDQPQHF TGCGCCAGCAGCCAACCCGGGACAGGGGACCAGCCCCAGCATTTT
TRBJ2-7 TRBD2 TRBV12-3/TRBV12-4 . CASSGLASYEQYF TGTGCCAGCAGTGGACTAGCCTCCTACGAGCAGTACTTC
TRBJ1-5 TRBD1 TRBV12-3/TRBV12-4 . CASRTGINQPQHF TGTGCCAGCAGGACAGGGATAAATCAGCCCCAGCATTTT
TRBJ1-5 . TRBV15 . CATSRVIQRYSNQPQHF TGTGCCACCAGCAGAGTTATACAGAGATATAGCAATCAGCCCCAGCATTTT
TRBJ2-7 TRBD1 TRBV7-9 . CASSLALGQGFNEQYF TGTGCCAGCAGCTTAGCGTTGGGACAGGGGTTCAACGAGCAGTACTTC
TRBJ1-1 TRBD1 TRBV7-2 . CASSLGTANPEAFF TGTGCCAGCAGCCTGGGGACAGCCAACCCTGAAGCTTTCTTT
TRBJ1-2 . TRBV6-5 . CASKPGGNYGYTF TGTGCCAGCAAACCAGGCGGGAACTATGGCTACACCTTC
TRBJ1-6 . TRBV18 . CASSLLGGNNSPLHF TGTGCCAGCTCATTATTAGGGGGTAATAATTCACCCCTCCACTTT
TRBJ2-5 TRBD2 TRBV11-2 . CASSPETSPETQYF TGTGCCAGCAGCCCCGAGACTAGCCCTGAGACCCAGTACTTC
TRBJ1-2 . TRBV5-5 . CASSFRDTTNYGYTF TGTGCCAGCAGCTTCCGGGACACAACTAACTATGGCTACACCTTC
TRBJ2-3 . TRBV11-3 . CASSPTGSTDTQYF TGTGCCAGCAGCCCGACAGGAAGCACAGATACGCAGTATTTT
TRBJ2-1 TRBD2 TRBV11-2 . CASSLRGGVSYNEQFF TGTGCCAGCAGCTTGCGGGGGGGCGTCTCCTACAATGAGCAGTTCTTC
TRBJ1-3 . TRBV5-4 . CASSWGGSGNTIYF TGTGCCAGCAGTTGGGGGGGGTCTGGAAACACCATATATTTT
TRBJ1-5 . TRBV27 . CASSLYAAGPDYSNQPQHF TGTGCCAGCAGTTTATACGCGGCAGGGCCCGATTATAGCAATCAGCCCCAGCATTTT
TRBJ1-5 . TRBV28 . CATTGHSNQPQHF TGTGCCACGACAGGACATAGCAATCAGCCCCAGCATTTT
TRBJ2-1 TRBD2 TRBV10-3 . CAISESRLAGTHEQFF TGTGCCATCAGTGAAAGTCGGCTAGCGGGGACGCATGAGCAGTTCTTC
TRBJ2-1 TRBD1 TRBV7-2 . CASSSTRDSYNEQFF TGTGCCAGCAGCTCAACCCGGGACAGCTACAATGAGCAGTTCTTC
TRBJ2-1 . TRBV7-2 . CASTVWGAFNNEQFF TGTGCCAGCACCGTCTGGGGCGCGTTCAACAATGAGCAGTTCTTC
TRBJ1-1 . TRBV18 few CASSPERDTEAFF TGTGCCAGCTCACCGGAGAGAGACACTGAAGCTTTCTTT
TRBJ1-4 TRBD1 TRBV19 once CASSIGTGTGLKKLFF TGTGCCAGTAGTATCGGAACCGGGACAGGGTTGAAAAAACTGTTTTTT
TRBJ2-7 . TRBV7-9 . CASSFGNYEQYF TGTGCCAGCAGCTTCGGGAATTACGAGCAGTACTTC
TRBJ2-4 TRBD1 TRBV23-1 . CASSHPGQGGNIQYF TGCGCCAGCAGTCACCCCGGACAGGGAGGTAACATTCAGTACTTC
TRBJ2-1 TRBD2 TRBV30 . CAWDGRGNSYNEQFF TGTGCCTGGGATGGGCGGGGGAACTCCTACAATGAGCAGTTCTTC
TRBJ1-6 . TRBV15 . CATSRETGFNSPLHF TGTGCCACCAGCAGAGAGACAGGCTTTAATTCACCCCTCCACTTT
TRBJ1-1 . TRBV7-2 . CASSRGGAAEAFF TGTGCCAGCTCCCGGGGGGGGGCCGCTGAAGCTTTCTTT
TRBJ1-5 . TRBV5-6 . CASSLTQGQPQHF TGTGCCAGCAGCTTAACCCAGGGACAGCCCCAGCATTTT
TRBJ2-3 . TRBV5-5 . CASSPRTSSRTDTQYF TGTGCCAGCAGCCCCAGAACTAGTTCTCGCACAGATACGCAGTATTTT
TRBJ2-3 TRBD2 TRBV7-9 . CASRGVWSSGAPLTDTQYF TGTGCCAGCAGGGGGGTGTGGTCTAGCGGGGCACCTCTCACAGATACGCAGTATTTT
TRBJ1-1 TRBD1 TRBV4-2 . CASSQNRGNTEAFF TGTGCCAGCAGCCAAAACAGGGGGAACACTGAAGCTTTCTTT
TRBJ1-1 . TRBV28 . CASTLVGRNTEAFF TGTGCCAGCACCCTAGTAGGAAGGAACACTGAAGCTTTCTTT
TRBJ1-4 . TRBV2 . CASSAAGTDNEKLFF TGTGCCAGCAGTGCGGCCGGGACTGATAATGAAAAACTGTTTTTT
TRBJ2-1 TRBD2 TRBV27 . CASSTTSWTEQFF TGTGCCAGCAGCACGACTAGCTGGACTGAGCAGTTCTTC
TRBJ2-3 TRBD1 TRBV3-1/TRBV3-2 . CASSRIGTGITDTQYF TGTGCCAGCAGCCGGATCGGGACAGGAATCACAGATACGCAGTATTTT
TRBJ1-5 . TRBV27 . CASSLTGYSNQPQHF TGTGCCAGCAGTTTGACAGGCTATAGCAATCAGCCCCAGCATTTT